This entry lists 5 T cell receptor beta chains sequenced from one sample in a study of T cell responses to AZD1222 COVID-19 vaccine. Assay used: immunoSEQ multiplex PCR; TCRdb lists only in-frame clones, some missing. The sample lists some 130,000 clones, roughly nine tenths occurring once. The specimen was peripheral blood, collected on day 0 of AZD1222 vaccination. Source of these receptors: an adult in good health.

The V gene is TRBV5-1, the J gene TRBJ1-2, with a tentative D call TRBD1 (5 bases). The CDR3 covers 15 residues. Germline V gene data show CDR1 as SGHRS and CDR2 as YFSETQ. Between the trimmed V and J ends, which lost 2 bases and 6 bases, there was a span of 17 bases. CDR3 amino acids: CASSFETAAVDGYTF. CDR3 DNA sequence: TGCGCCAGCAGCTTCGAGACAGCAGCTGTGGATGGCTACACCTTC. Based on the CDR3 plus reference TRBV5-1 and TRBJ1-2, the full variable domain is KAGVTQTPRYLIKTRGQQVTLSCSPISGHRSVSWYQQTPGQGLQFLFEYFSETQRNKGNFPGRFSGRQFSNSRSEMNVSTLELGDSALYLCASSFETAAVDGYTFGSGTRLTVV.

The rearrangement uses TRBV2 and TRBJ2-1; D ambiguous. CDR1 is SNHLY and CDR2 is FYNNEI in the germline V gene. V dropped 7 bases and J dropped 4 bases, with 11 bases sitting between them. CDR3 length: 13 amino acids. The DNA for the CDR3 is TGTGCCAGCAATGGCGCAGCGTACAATGAGCAGTTCTTC. Amino acids: CASNGAAYNEQFF.

The CDR3 DNA follows: TGTGCCAGCAGCTTCCCCCAGGCGGAGACCCAGTACTTC. It is translated as CASSFPQAETQYF. V and J are TRBV5-4 and TRBJ2-5; D is undetermined. The CDR3 contains 13 residues. V was cut by 2 bases and J by 5 bases, with 10 bases left in between. Per germline, CDR1 SGHNT and CDR2 YYREEE (reference sequence).

This clone has just a few counts. The CDR3 sequence: CASSELLGTSGSNEQFF. The CDR3 bases are TGTGCCAGCAGTGAACTACTAGGGACTAGCGGGAGCAATGAGCAGTTCTTC. This rearrangement joins TRBV6-1 to TRBJ2-1; 14 bases match TRBD2. CDR1 and CDR2 (germline): MNHNS, SASEGT. CDR3 length equals 17 residues. Trimming took 2 bases from V and 6 from J; bases not matched to a gene: 6.

The genes are TRBV5-6 and TRBJ2-7, with D maybe TRBD1 (5 bases). Germline V lookup: CDR1 SGHDT, CDR2 YYEEEE. The CDR3 totals 13 residues. Trimming cost V 4 bases and J 3 bases, with 11 bases left between them. Here the CDR3 reads CASSPGNHYEQYF. CDR3 DNA sequence: TGTGCCAGCAGCCCAGGGAATCACTACGAGCAGTACTTC.